The 12 T cell receptor beta chains listed next were all sequenced from one sample in a study of T cells in Graves' hyperthyroidism and ophthalmopathy. What was amplified from RNA transcripts were TCR beta CDR3 regions. HTBI primers were used for first-round RT-PCR of the TCR CDR3. One entry per CDR3 protein, called by TCRdb with MiXCR from the multiplex PCR reads. The sample records approximately 380,000 distinct CDR3 sequences, around 15% being singletons. Sequenced material: blood. The source of these receptors is a man aged 50 or older with Graves' ophthalmopathy.

This clonotype was recorded a few times. The CDR3 protein is CASSISGTPGPYEQYF. The CDR3 coding sequence is TGTGCCAGTAGTATATCCGGGACACCTGGACCTTACGAGCAGTACTTC. The genes are TRBV19 and TRBJ2-7; TRBD1 is a possible D gene (6 bases). The CDR3 length is 16 residues. The germline V gene has CDR1 LNHDA and CDR2 SQIVND (reference sequence). V gave up 2 bases and J gave up 4 bases, with 18 bases separating them.

The chain recombines TRBV12-3 or TRBV12-4 with TRBJ2-3; 7 positions agree with TRBD2. The trim removed 6 bases at V and 7 bases at J, leaving 4 bases unmatched. The CDR3 runs 12 residues. CDR3 bases: TGTGCCAGCAGCCAGAGCGGGAATACGCAGTATTTT. Protein product: CASSQSGNTQYF.

This chain links TRBV19 with TRBJ1-5, with D maybe TRBD1 (5 bases). The length of the CDR3 is 16 residues. Trimming left V 2 bases short and J 3 bases short, with 14 bases between. Germline CDR1 and CDR2: LNHDA and SQIVND (reference sequence). The CDR3 loop reads CASSILGTGLNQPQHF. CDR3 sequence (DNA): TGTGCCAGTAGTATATTGGGTACGGGGCTCAATCAGCCCCAGCATTTT.

This clonotype showed up just a few times. The chain is built from TRBV24-1 and TRBJ1-5; 8 bases align to TRBD1. This CDR3 comprises 16 residues. Germline CDR1 reads KGHDR; CDR2 reads SFDVKD. The V segment lost 2 bases and the J segment 3 bases; nucleotides outside the gene matches: 5. CDR3 sequence reads: CATSDSGTGYNQPQHF. CDR3 coding DNA: TGTGCCACCAGTGATTCAGGGACAGGCTACAATCAGCCCCAGCATTTT.

The V gene is TRBV4-1, the J gene TRBJ2-7; 7 bases are shared with TRBD2. V trimming: 0 bases; J trimming: 1 base; junction bases outside the gene matches: 12. The CDR3 sequence is 18 residues long. Germline V gene lookup returns CDR1 MGHRA and CDR2 YSYEKL. This chain's CDR3 is CASSQDVQRESLSYEQYF. CDR3 coding DNA: TGCGCCAGCAGCCAAGATGTACAGCGGGAATCGCTGTCCTACGAGCAGTACTTC.

In its sample, this clonotype was seen once. The genes are TRBV7-9 and TRBJ2-3, with D perhaps matching TRBD1 (7 bases). Trimming cost V 7 bases and J 3 bases, with 14 bases left between them. CDR1 is SEHNR and CDR2 is FQNEAQ in the germline V gene (reference sequence). The CDR3 covers 14 residues. DNA of the CDR3: TGTGCCAGCACCGCCGCAGGGGGGACAGATACGCAGTATTTT. Encoded protein: CASTAAGGTDTQYF.

The J gene is TRBJ2-1, the V gene TRBV29-1; tentative D call: TRBD2 (6 bases). The germline CDR1 and CDR2 sequences are SQVTM and ANQGSEA. Trimming shortened V by 7 bases and J by 8 bases, and 12 bases separated the two germline ends. CDR3 size: 11 residues. CDR3 protein: CSGRGDYEQFF. The CDR3 region has the DNA TGCAGCGGAAGAGGGGACTATGAGCAGTTCTTC.

This clonotype was observed a few times. This sequence joins TRBV19 and TRBJ2-1; 7 bases match TRBD2. Looked up from germline, CDR1 is LNHDA and CDR2 is SQIVND (reference sequence). The CDR3 loop spans 14 amino acids. Trimming took 5 bases from V and 6 from J; bases not matched to a gene: 7. In DNA, the CDR3 is TGTGCCAGTAGTTTACTAGCGCTAGCCAATGAGCAGTTCTTC. This sequence encodes CASSLLALANEQFF.

The sample holds many counts of this clonotype. The chain links TRBV6-1 to TRBJ2-1; 11 positions agree with TRBD2. The trim removed 5 bases at V and 0 bases at J, leaving 0 bases unmatched. The V gene's germline CDR1 is MNHNS and CDR2 SASEGT. The CDR3 has 15 residues. In DNA, the CDR3 is TGTGCCAGCAGTACTAGCGGGAGCTCCTACAATGAGCAGTTCTTC. This sequence encodes CASSTSGSSYNEQFF.

This clonotype came up a few times. The rearrangement links TRBV9 to TRBJ1-5; no definite D call. This CDR3 comprises 14 residues. Trimming left V 4 bases short and J 7 bases short, with 15 bases between. Per germline, CDR1 SGDLS and CDR2 YYNGEE. In nucleotides, the CDR3 is TGTGCCAGCAGCCTAGGGTCTGGGTCACAGCCCCAGCATTTT. Translating it yields CASSLGSGSQPQHF.

This clonotype has ten or more counts. The chain recombines TRBV2 with TRBJ1-2; no reliable D call. CDR3 size: 15 residues. The V end was cut by 7 bases, the J end by 1 base, with 16 bases between. Germline lookup yields CDR1 SNHLY and CDR2 FYNNEI. The CDR3 sequence is CASMEGGSNNYGYTF. The CDR3 DNA follows: TGTGCCAGCATGGAAGGAGGCAGTAATAACTATGGCTACACCTTC.

The table lists this clonotype with many counts. The chain links TRBV28 to TRBJ1-5; D not resolved. The CDR3 length is 16 residues. Germline assignment: CDR1 MDHEN and CDR2 SYDVKM. V dropped 5 bases and J dropped 0 bases, with 14 bases sitting between them. The CDR3 DNA is TGTGCCAGCAGTGACCAATTACGCGGTAGCAATCAGCCCCAGCATTTT. Protein: CASSDQLRGSNQPQHF.